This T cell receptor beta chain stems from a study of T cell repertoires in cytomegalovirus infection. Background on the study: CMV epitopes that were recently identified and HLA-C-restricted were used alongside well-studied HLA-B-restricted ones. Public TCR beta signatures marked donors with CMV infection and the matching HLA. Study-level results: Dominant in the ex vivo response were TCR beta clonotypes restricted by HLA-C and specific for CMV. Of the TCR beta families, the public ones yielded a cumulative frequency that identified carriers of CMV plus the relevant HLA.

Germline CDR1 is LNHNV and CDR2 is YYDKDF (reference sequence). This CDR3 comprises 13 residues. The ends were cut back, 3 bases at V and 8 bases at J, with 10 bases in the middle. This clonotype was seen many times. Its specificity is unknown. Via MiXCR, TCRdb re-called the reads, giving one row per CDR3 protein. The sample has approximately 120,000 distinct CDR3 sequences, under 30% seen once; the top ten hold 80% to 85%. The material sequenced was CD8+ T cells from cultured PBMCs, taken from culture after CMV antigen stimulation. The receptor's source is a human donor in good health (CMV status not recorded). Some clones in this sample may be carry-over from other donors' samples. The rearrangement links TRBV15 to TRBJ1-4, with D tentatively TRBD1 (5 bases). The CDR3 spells CATSRTRDEKLFF. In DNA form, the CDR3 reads TGTGCCACCAGCAGGACCAGGGACGAAAAACTGTTTTTT. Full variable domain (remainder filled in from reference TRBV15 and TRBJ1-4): DAMVIQNPRYQVTQFGKPVTLSCSQTLNHNVMYWYQQKSSQAPKLLFHYYDKDFNNEADTPDNFQSRRPNTSFCFLDIRSPGLGDTAMYLCATSRTRDEKLFFGSGTQLSVL.